The sequence of this T cell receptor beta chain was determined in a study of cytomegalovirus exposure and HLA in healthy donors. V lost 2 bases to trimming and J lost 0 bases, with 14 bases between them. Germline V CDR1 and CDR2: GTSNPN, SVGIG (reference sequence). This CDR3 is 15 amino acids long. As regards this clone: Its antigen is as yet unknown.

The PCR was carried out with 60 Vbeta primers and 13 Jbeta primers. The method was immunoSEQ multiplex PCR; TCRdb's version includes in-frame clones alone and lacks a portion of them. The sample lists 95,000 to 150,000 clones, over 60% occurring once. Study results and caveats: The listing of 150 or so TCR beta chains classed them as cytomegalovirus-associated. The authors excluded some V segments, including TRBV6-2 and TRBV6-3, as indistinguishable. One variant, a missense change in DCLRE1C, was linked in a later analysis to TCR beta V- and J-gene trimming. The only immune exposure information that was available was CMV serostatus.

The V call is TRBV30, the J call TRBJ2-7; D uncertain. The sequence derives from a woman aged 40 to 49 in good health and CMV-seropositive. The sample consisted of PBMCs. The CDR3 DNA sequence: TGTGCCTGGAGTCAGGTTGGCTCCCGCTCCTACGAGCAGTACTTC. It encodes CAWSQVGSRSYEQYF.